The present entry profiles one T cell receptor beta chain with its context. These data are taken from a study of blood T cell repertoires in COVID-19. All enrollees were roughly 18 to 95 years old and from roughly 26 US areas. The CDR3 extends over 15 amino acids. The germline gives CDR1 SGHRS, CDR2 YFSETQ. V was clipped by 0 bases and J by 5 bases, with 14 bases between them. TCRdb keeps only in-frame clones here, not all; method: immunoSEQ multiplex PCR. The sample contains approximately 290,000 clones, 75% to 90% of which appear only once. The chain is built from TRBV5-1 and TRBJ1-1; D is unresolved. The receptor's source is a woman under 40 who had recovered from COVID-19. The sample consisted of PBMCs or T cells enriched from blood (not recorded which). The CDR3 here is CASSLVAKVGTEAFF. DNA for the CDR3: TGCGCCAGCAGCTTGGTCGCCAAGGTCGGGACTGAAGCTTTCTTT.